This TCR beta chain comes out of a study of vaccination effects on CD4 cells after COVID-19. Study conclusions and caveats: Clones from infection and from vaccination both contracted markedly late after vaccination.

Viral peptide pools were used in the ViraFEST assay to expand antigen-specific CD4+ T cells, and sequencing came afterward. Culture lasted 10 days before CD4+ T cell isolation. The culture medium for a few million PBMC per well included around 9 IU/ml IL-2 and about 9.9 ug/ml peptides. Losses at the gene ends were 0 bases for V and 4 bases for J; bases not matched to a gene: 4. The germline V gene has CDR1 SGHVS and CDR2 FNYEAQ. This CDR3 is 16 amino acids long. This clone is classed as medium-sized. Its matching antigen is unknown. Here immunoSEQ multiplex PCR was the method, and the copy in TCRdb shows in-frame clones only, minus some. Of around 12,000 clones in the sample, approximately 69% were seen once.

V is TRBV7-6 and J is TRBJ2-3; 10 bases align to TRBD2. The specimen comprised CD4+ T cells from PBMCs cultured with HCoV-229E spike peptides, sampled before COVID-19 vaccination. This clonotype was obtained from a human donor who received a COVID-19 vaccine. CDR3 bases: TGTGCCAGCAGCTTAGCTACTAGCGGGATCCCAGATACGCAGTATTTT. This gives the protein CASSLATSGIPDTQYF. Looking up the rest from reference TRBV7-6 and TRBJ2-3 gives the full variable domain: GAGVSQSPRYKVTKRGQDVALRCDPISGHVSLYWYRQALGQGPEFLTYFNYEAQQDKSGLPNDRFSAERPEGSISTLTIQRTEQRDSAMYRCASSLATSGIPDTQYFGPGTRLTVL.